Listed below are T cell receptor beta chains from one sample, sequenced in a study of blood T cell repertoires in COVID-19. Only in-frame clones appear in the TCRdb table, and some are missing; sequencing was by immunoSEQ multiplex PCR. The table has about 300,000 clones, 75% to 90% seen once. Material: PBMCs or T cells enriched from blood (not recorded which). All receptors come from a middle-aged woman who had recovered from COVID-19. The CDR3 runs from the conserved cysteine through the conserved F or W. A D gene is named only where the DNA matches it firmly. The size entry is marked missing in some rows and otherwise reads once, few, many or a size class.

v_gene	abundance	j_gene	len	d_gene	CDR3nt	CDR3aa
TRBV19	few	TRBJ1-2	11	-	TGTGCCAGTACTTCTGCGGTGGGCTACACCTTC	CASTSAVGYTF
TRBV2	few	TRBJ2-1	14	-	TGTGCCAGCAATAGGGAGAGCTCCTACAATGAGCAGTTCTTC	CASNRESSYNEQFF
TRBV5-4	-	TRBJ2-6	17	TRBD2	TGTGCCAGCAGCTTAGCGGGACCCTCCTCTGGGGCCAACGTCCTGACTTTC	CASSLAGPSSGANVLTF
TRBV19	-	TRBJ2-1	18	TRBD2	TGTGCCAGTAGTACCCTCGGACTAGCGGGAACGTTTACAGATGAGCAGTTCTTC	CASSTLGLAGTFTDEQFF
TRBV5-1	-	TRBJ1-2	13	TRBD1	TGCGCCAGCAGCAAGGGACAGGGGGATGGCTACACCTTC	CASSKGQGDGYTF
TRBV6-6	-	TRBJ2-2	14	TRBD2	TGTGCCAGCAGGGGCGGGCGGGAGGCCGGGGAGCTGTTTTTT	CASRGGREAGELFF
TRBV9	-	TRBJ1-6	13	-	TGTGCCAGCAGCGTAGGAGGAAATTCACCCCTCCACTTT	CASSVGGNSPLHF
TRBV7-2	-	TRBJ1-6	13	-	TGTGCCAGCAAGGGGGAGGGTAATTCACCCCTCCACTTT	CASKGEGNSPLHF
TRBV3-1/TRBV3-2	few	TRBJ2-1	16	-	TGTGCCAGCAGCCAGATTATCGGGGGGCCCCACAATGAGCAGTTCTTC	CASSQIIGGPHNEQFF
TRBV5-1	-	TRBJ1-2	15	TRBD1	TGCGCCAGCAGCTTCCAGGGGGATGCCAACTATGGCTACACCTTC	CASSFQGDANYGYTF
TRBV5-1	-	TRBJ2-1	14	TRBD1	TGCGCCAGCAGCTTGCTACCCGGGACAGAAGAGCAGTTCTTC	CASSLLPGTEEQFF
TRBV5-4	-	TRBJ2-3	16	TRBD1	TGTGCCAGCAGCCGAGACAGGGCAACCCGCACAGATACGCAGTATTTT	CASSRDRATRTDTQYF
TRBV29-1	-	TRBJ1-2	13	TRBD1	TGCAGCGTTGGGGACAGGGCGGCCTATGGCTACACCTTC	CSVGDRAAYGYTF
TRBV6-6	-	TRBJ1-1	12	TRBD1	TGTGCCAGCAGTTCTGGACAGGCTGAAGCTTTCTTT	CASSSGQAEAFF
TRBV5-1	-	TRBJ2-2	18	-	TGCGCCAGCAGCTCCGGGCGACCCGGGGGACCGAACACCGGGGAGCTGTTTTTT	CASSSGRPGGPNTGELFF
TRBV23-1	-	TRBJ2-7	15	-	TGCGCCAGCAGTCATTGGCCCTTGACATCGTACGAGCAGTACTTC	CASSHWPLTSYEQYF
TRBV3-1/TRBV3-2	-	TRBJ1-2	19	-	TGTGCCAGCAGCCAAGACCCCTTGAGGGGTGGGGGACTTAACTATGGCTACACCTTC	CASSQDPLRGGGLNYGYTF
TRBV5-1	once	TRBJ2-1	16	TRBD2	TGCGCCAGCAGCGAGGGACTAGCTCCCACCTACAATGAGCAGTTCTTC	CASSEGLAPTYNEQFF
TRBV18	-	TRBJ1-3	15	TRBD1	TGTGCCAGCTCACCCGGACAGGGCCCTGGAAACACCATATATTTT	CASSPGQGPGNTIYF
TRBV19	-	TRBJ2-1	17	TRBD2	TGTGCCAGTCGAGCCCCCTCCGGGACTAGTCTATACAATGAGCAGTTCTTC	CASRAPSGTSLYNEQFF
TRBV27	-	TRBJ2-3	14	-	TGTGCCAGCAGTTTTGGAGGGGCCACAGATACGCAGTATTTT	CASSFGGATDTQYF
TRBV11-2	-	TRBJ1-6	15	-	TGTGCCAGCAGCTTAGAAGCAGGGTGGAATTCACCCCTCCACTTT	CASSLEAGWNSPLHF
TRBV7-6	-	TRBJ1-4	16	TRBD1	TGTGCCAGCAGCTTAGCCCCCAGGGCAGGGGGGGAAAAACTGTTTTTT	CASSLAPRAGGEKLFF
TRBV15	-	TRBJ2-5	15	TRBD1	TGTGCCACCAGCAGTTTCGGACAGGGGCAAGAGACCCAGTACTTC	CATSSFGQGQETQYF
TRBV19	-	TRBJ2-1	15	-	TGTGCCAGTACCGTTGGGGGGAGCCTCTACAATGAGCAGTTCTTC	CASTVGGSLYNEQFF
TRBV5-4	-	TRBJ2-1	14	-	TGTGCCAGCAGCTGGGGGGGCGCATCTGGTGAGCAGTTCTTC	CASSWGGASGEQFF
TRBV24-1	-	TRBJ2-3	16	-	TGTGCCACCAGTGATCGTTCCGGGGGGCGGCTGGATACGCAGTATTTT	CATSDRSGGRLDTQYF
TRBV19	-	TRBJ1-2	14	-	TGTGCCAGTAGTATTCAGCGGGGAACCTATGGCTACACCTTC	CASSIQRGTYGYTF
TRBV18	-	TRBJ2-5	15	TRBD1	TGTGCCAGCTCATCCTCCGGGACAGGGCAAGAGACCCAGTACTTC	CASSSSGTGQETQYF
TRBV5-4	-	TRBJ1-1	14	-	TGTGCCAGCAGGAACCGACAGATGAACACTGAAGCTTTCTTT	CASRNRQMNTEAFF
TRBV18	few	TRBJ1-2	15	-	TGTGCCAGCTCACCACCGGATGAGGGATCGTCAAGCCCCACCTTC	CASSPPDEGSSSPTF
TRBV4-1	-	TRBJ2-6	17	-	TGCGCCAGCAGCCAAGATGCGGCCGATGCTGGGGCCAACGTCCTGACTTTC	CASSQDAADAGANVLTF
TRBV5-1	-	TRBJ1-1	14	-	TGCGCCAGCAGCTTCGGTACAGGGAGACCTGAAGCTTTCTTT	CASSFGTGRPEAFF
TRBV29-1	-	TRBJ1-2	12	-	TGCAGCGTTGGGGGCGGCGGGGAAAGCTACACCTTC	CSVGGGGESYTF
TRBV2	-	TRBJ1-1	13	TRBD1	TGTGCCAGCATGGGACAGGCGAACACTGAAGCTTTCTTT	CASMGQANTEAFF
TRBV10-1	few	TRBJ1-1	13	-	TGCGCCAGCAGTGAGGGACTGACCACTGAAGCTTTCTTT	CASSEGLTTEAFF
TRBV11-3	-	TRBJ1-1	14	TRBD1	TGTGCCAGCAGCCCCACAGGGGGAGGCACTGAAGCTTTCTTT	CASSPTGGGTEAFF
TRBV18	-	TRBJ1-1	14	-	TGTGCCAGCTCACCACGGGCGGGGCTCACTGAAGCTTTCTTT	CASSPRAGLTEAFF
TRBV27	-	TRBJ1-2	15	-	TGTGCCAGCAGTCCCCGGACTCTATTGGCGGGGGGCTACACCTTC	CASSPRTLLAGGYTF
TRBV6-6	few	TRBJ1-2	14	-	TGTGCCAGCAGTAGACCGGAGAGTAGCTATGGCTACACCTTC	CASSRPESSYGYTF
TRBV2	once	TRBJ2-4	11	TRBD2	TGTGCCAGCAGTCGGGAGGACATTCAGTACTTC	CASSREDIQYF
TRBV4-3	-	TRBJ1-1	15	-	TGCGCCAGCAGCCAAGTGGACAGCAAGAACACTGAAGCTTTCTTT	CASSQVDSKNTEAFF
TRBV10-1	-	TRBJ2-7	13	TRBD1	TGCGCCAGCACCGGGACAGTAACCTACGAGCAGTACTTC	CASTGTVTYEQYF
TRBV14	few	TRBJ1-3	16	-	TGTGCCAGCAGCCAAGTTGGTAGGGGCTCTGGAAACACCATATATTTT	CASSQVGRGSGNTIYF
TRBV7-9	once	TRBJ1-5	15	TRBD1	TGTGCCAGCAGCTCTTCCGACAGGGCCCATCAGCCCCAGCATTTT	CASSSSDRAHQPQHF
TRBV19	few	TRBJ2-5	13	TRBD2	TGTGCCAGTAAGCTAGCGGGACAGGAGACCCAGTACTTC	CASKLAGQETQYF
TRBV7-8	-	TRBJ1-1	14	-	TGTGCCAGCAGCTTAAGAGGGATGGACACTGAAGCTTTCTTT	CASSLRGMDTEAFF
TRBV30	-	TRBJ1-1	13	-	TGTGCCTGGAGTTGGGGGGGGAGCGGTGAAGCTTTCTTT	CAWSWGGSGEAFF
TRBV6-4	-	TRBJ2-2	14	-	TGTGCCAGCAGTGCCTCCCCGGGAACCGGGGAGCTGTTTTTT	CASSASPGTGELFF
TRBV29-1	-	TRBJ1-1	13	-	TGCAGCGTTGAAGTAATACTGGACACTGAAGCTTTCTTT	CSVEVILDTEAFF
TRBV5-1	-	TRBJ2-2	15	-	TGCGCCAGCAGCATGACTTCGTCGAACACCGGGGAGCTGTTTTTT	CASSMTSSNTGELFF
TRBV19	-	TRBJ2-5	15	-	TGTGCCAGTAGTATAAGTCAGGGCAACCAAGAGACCCAGTACTTC	CASSISQGNQETQYF
TRBV7-3	-	TRBJ2-7	13	TRBD1	TGTGCCAGCAGCATCCGACAGGGCTACGAGCAGTACTTC	CASSIRQGYEQYF
TRBV2	-	TRBJ2-7	14	-	TGTGCCAGCAGTGAACAGGGGGAGGACTACGAGCAGTACTTC	CASSEQGEDYEQYF
TRBV5-6	-	TRBJ2-7	16	TRBD1	TGTGCCAGCAGCCGCCTCCGGGACAGGGGCACCTACGAGCAGTACTTC	CASSRLRDRGTYEQYF